Below, 27 T cell receptor beta chains from the same sample are listed, as sequenced in a study of vaccination effects on CD4 cells after COVID-19. These TCRs are of unknown antigen specificity. Sequencing used immunoSEQ multiplex PCR; TCRdb keeps in-frame clones, though not all of them. The data contain about 81,000 clones, around 74% of them singletons. In the ViraFEST assay, antigen-specific CD4+ clonotypes were identified by expansion after peptide-pool stimulation. Investigators separated out CD4+ T cells once around nine days of culture had passed. All study participants received two doses of BNT162b2 or mRNA-1273 vaccine. The sample in question was CD4+ T cells from PBMCs cultured with HCoV-OC43 spike peptides, obtained after COVID-19 vaccination. Subset here: HCoV-OC43 spike overlapping peptide pool stimulation. All receptors derive from a human donor who received a COVID-19 vaccine.

This chain uses TRBV11-1 with TRBJ2-3; D remains ambiguous. Germline V gene data show CDR1 as SGHAT and CDR2 as FQDESV (reference sequence). The CDR3 is 15 amino acids. The V and J ends lost 6 bases and 0 bases respectively, with 13 bases between them. CDR3 sequence: CASSFGRISTDTQYF. Written as DNA, the CDR3 is TGTGCCAGCAGTTTTGGCAGGATTAGCACAGATACGCAGTATTTT.

Comment on this clone: Different DNA sequences within this sample yield the same CDR3. This chain uses TRBV5-1 with TRBJ2-5; D ambiguous. The germline CDR1 and CDR2 sequences are SGHRS and YFSETQ. V was trimmed by 2 bases and J by 2 bases, leaving 1 base between them. CDR3 size: 11 residues. DNA for the CDR3: TGCGCCAGCAGCTTACAAGAGACCCAGTACTTC. This gives the protein CASSLQETQYF.

This chain connects TRBV6-5 to TRBJ2-3, with 7 bases matching TRBD1. J gave up 0 bases and V 10 bases, and 10 bases lay outside the gene matches. Germline lookup yields CDR1 MNHEY and CDR2 SVGAGI. The CDR3 contains 15 residues. The CDR3 spells CATERQDRSTDTQYF. In DNA, the CDR3 is TGTGCCACCGAACGACAGGACAGGAGCACAGATACGCAGTATTTT.

The V gene is TRBV5-4, the J gene TRBJ2-5; weak D call: TRBD1 (5 bases). Per germline, CDR1 SGHNT and CDR2 YYREEE (reference sequence). Trimming removed 0 bases from V and 5 bases from J, with 11 bases in between. The CDR3 sequence is 14 residues long. This chain's CDR3 is CASSLEGLGETQYF. Written as DNA, the CDR3 is TGTGCCAGCAGCTTGGAGGGGCTAGGCGAGACCCAGTACTTC.

The chain joins TRBV9 to TRBJ2-2; 8 bases fit TRBD1. Unmatched junction bases numbered 9, after V lost 0 bases and J lost 5 bases. This CDR3 region has 17 residues. The germline V gene has CDR1 SGDLS and CDR2 YYNGEE. The CDR3 protein is CASSVAGSGGGTGELFF. The CDR3 DNA sequence: TGTGCCAGCAGCGTAGCTGGATCAGGGGGCGGAACCGGGGAGCTGTTTTTT. The variable domain in full, completed from reference TRBV9 and TRBJ2-2, reads DSGVTQTPKHLITATGQRVTLRCSPRSGDLSVYWYQQSLDQGLQFLIQYYNGEERAKGNILERFSAQQFPDLHSELNLSSLELGDSALYFCASSVAGSGGGTGELFFGEGSRLTVL.

The J gene is TRBJ2-3, the V gene TRBV28; 12 nucleotides line up with TRBD2. Germline lookup yields CDR1 MDHEN and CDR2 SYDVKM. J was trimmed by 4 bases and V by 7 bases; bases with no gene match: 3. The CDR3 is made up of 14 amino acids. The CDR3 nucleotides read TGTGCCAGCAAACTAGCGGGGGGATCAGATACGCAGTATTTT. This gives the protein CASKLAGGSDTQYF. Complete variable domain (other parts from reference TRBV28 and TRBJ2-3): DVKVTQSSRYLVKRTGEKVFLECVQDMDHENMFWYRQDPGLGLRLIYFSYDVKMKEKGDIPEGYSVSREKKERFSLILESASTNQTSMYLCASKLAGGSDTQYFGPGTRLTVL.

A single count supports this clone. The CDR3 bases are TGTGCCAGCAGCCCGATGGGGACAGCGAACTACGAGCAGTACGTC. Protein sequence: CASSPMGTANYEQYV. The chain has TRBV5-8 and TRBJ2-7; 7 bases fit TRBD1. The CDR3 sequence is 15 residues long. The J segment lost 3 bases and the V segment lost 4 bases, leaving 10 bases of the junction unmatched. Germline V gene lookup returns CDR1 SGHTS and CDR2 YDEGEE.

The chain links TRBV3-1 (or the pseudogene TRBV3-2) to TRBJ1-4; D is perhaps TRBD1 (5 bases). From germline, CDR1 is LGHDT and CDR2 YNNKEL (reference sequence). The CDR3 contains 16 residues. Trimming took 4 bases from V and 10 from J, leaving 22 bases between them. DNA for the CDR3: TGTGCCAGCAGCCCCCGTCCACCGAAGGATGGGGGAAAACTGTTTTTT. Protein sequence: CASSPRPPKDGGKLFF.

This clone showed up just once. The CDR3 region has the DNA TGTGCCAGCTCACCAAGGGACAGGGCTGCCTCTGGAAACACCATATATTTT. Its protein product is CASSPRDRAASGNTIYF. V usage is TRBV18 and J usage is TRBJ1-3; 9 bases are shared with TRBD1. CDR3 size: 17 residues. Germline-derived CDR1 and CDR2 are KGHSH and LQKENI. The V gene end was trimmed by 2 bases and the J gene end by 0 bases; junction bases not matched to a gene: 5.

This chain uses TRBV5-4 with TRBJ2-3, with D uncertain. The CDR3 is made up of 16 amino acids. Trimming took off 1 base at V and 4 bases at J, with 16 bases between the two ends. Germline lookup yields CDR1 SGHNT and CDR2 YYREEE (reference sequence). The CDR3, as DNA: TGTGCCAGCAGCTTGTATCCCACCAACTTAGCAGATACGCAGTATTTT. Protein product: CASSLYPTNLADTQYF.

The sample holds a few counts of this clone. This rearrangement joins TRBV29-1 to TRBJ1-1, with unresolved D. The germline CDR1 and CDR2 sequences are SQVTM and ANQGSEA. There are 11 residues in the CDR3. CDR3 protein: CRVTVNTEAFF. DNA for the CDR3: TGCAGGGTTACAGTGAACACTGAAGCTTTCTTT.

The rearrangement links TRBV18 to TRBJ1-5; D perhaps matches TRBD1 (5 bases). The germline V gene encodes CDR1 KGHSH and CDR2 LQKENI. The CDR3 length is 13 residues. Trimming shortened V by 2 bases and J by 10 bases, and 12 bases separated the two germline ends. The CDR3 coding sequence is TGTGCCAGCTCACCAGGGGCATCAAACCCCCAGCATTTT. Amino acid sequence: CASSPGASNPQHF.

This clone occurred once. CDR3: CASSPDHPGGGAQTQYF. The CDR3 coding sequence is TGTGCCAGCAGTCCAGACCACCCGGGCGGGGGGGCCCAGACCCAGTACTTC. V and J are TRBV6-6 and TRBJ2-5; TRBD2 agrees at 9 bases. This CDR3 is 17 amino acids long. Germline values: CDR1 MNHNY, CDR2 SVGAGI (reference sequence). After removal of 5 bases from V and 6 bases from J, the junction contained 16 bases not matched to a gene.

The chain joins TRBV5-6 to TRBJ2-6; a weak D match, TRBD1 (5 bases). Germline lookup yields CDR1 SGHDT and CDR2 YYEEEE. The CDR3 has 17 amino acids. The V and J ends lost 1 base and 2 bases respectively, with 13 bases between them. The CDR3 here is CASSLSGPGAGANVLTF. The CDR3 DNA reads TGTGCCAGCAGCTTGTCAGGGCCGGGTGCTGGGGCCAACGTCCTGACTTTC.

The gene calls are TRBV19 and TRBJ1-5, with 9 bases identical to TRBD1. This CDR3 spans 18 amino acids. Germline CDR1 LNHDA, CDR2 SQIVND (reference sequence). After removal of 0 bases from V and 5 bases from J, the junction contained 11 bases not matched to a gene. CDR3 loop: CASSIDSPGTGTDQPQHF. CDR3 nucleotides: TGTGCCAGTAGTATAGATTCCCCCGGGACAGGGACCGATCAGCCCCAGCATTTT.

V and J are TRBV10-2 and TRBJ2-2; 11 positions agree with TRBD2. Per the germline V gene, CDR1 is WSHSY and CDR2 is SAAADI. The V segment lost 6 bases and the J segment 5 bases; nucleotides outside the gene matches: 5. The CDR3 runs 15 residues. The CDR3: CASRVAGGRTGELFF. The CDR3 DNA follows: TGCGCCAGCAGAGTAGCGGGGGGGCGAACCGGGGAGCTGTTTTTT.

J is TRBJ1-5 and V is TRBV2; TRBD1 is a possible D gene (6 bases). Germline V gene lookup returns CDR1 SNHLY and CDR2 FYNNEI. This CDR3 region has 15 residues. The V end lost 7 bases, the J end lost 1 base, and 14 bases lay between the germline ends. The chain's CDR3 is CASTPGQSSNQPQHF. The CDR3 DNA follows: TGTGCCAGCACACCGGGACAATCAAGCAATCAGCCCCAGCATTTT.

This clone has a handful of counts. The DNA of the CDR3 is TGTGCCAGCGTGAACGGGACCAATCCTTCTTACGAGCAGTACGTC. Residues: CASVNGTNPSYEQYV. The V call is TRBV9, the J call TRBJ2-7; TRBD1 or TRBD2 may be the D gene (5 bases each). The CDR3 spans 15 residues. Trimming took 7 bases from V and 4 from J, leaving 21 bases between them. CDR1 SGDLS and CDR2 YYNGEE come from the germline V gene.

V usage is TRBV7-3 and J usage is TRBJ2-3, with TRBD2 matching 8 bases. V lost 8 bases, J lost 2 bases, and 6 bases stayed unmatched. CDR1 and CDR2 from the germline V gene are SGHTA and FQGTGA. This CDR3 comprises 14 residues. CDR3 in DNA: TGTGCCAGCGGCAGAGCGGGGGCCACAGATACGCAGTATTTT. It is translated as CASGRAGATDTQYF.

CDR3 DNA sequence: TGTGCCTGGTCCCCCCGGGACAGCTACGAGCAGTACGTC. It translates to CAWSPRDSYEQYV. V and J are TRBV30 and TRBJ2-7; TRBD1 agrees at 7 bases. This CDR3 has 13 residues. Germline V CDR1 and CDR2: GTSNPN, SVGIG (reference sequence). V gave up 5 bases and J gave up 3 bases; unmatched junction bases: 7.

The V gene is TRBV29-1, the J gene TRBJ1-1; D may be TRBD1 (6 bases). The CDR3 runs to 13 residues. Germline CDR1 SQVTM, CDR2 ANQGSEA. Trimming pared 6 bases from V and 0 bases from J, leaving 11 bases between. The CDR3 region is CSVAGQMNTEAFF. As DNA, the CDR3 is TGCAGCGTCGCCGGACAGATGAACACTGAAGCTTTCTTT.

The chain recombines TRBV12-3 or TRBV12-4 with TRBJ1-2, with a possible D match to TRBD1 (5 bases). With 5 bases removed from V and 7 bases from J, the gap between germline ends came to 14 bases. The CDR3 has 13 amino acids. In DNA, the CDR3 is TGTGCCAGCAGTCTCCAGGGAACAGGTGGCTACACCTTC. This codes for CASSLQGTGGYTF.

This chain uses TRBV3-1 (or the pseudogene TRBV3-2) with TRBJ2-1; TRBD1 agrees at 7 bases. This CDR3 is built from 13 residues. Germline assignment: CDR1 LGHDT and CDR2 YNNKEL (reference sequence). The V segment lost 0 bases and the J segment 9 bases; nucleotides outside the gene matches: 2. The CDR3 coding sequence is TGTGCCAGCAGCCAAGACCGACAGGGTGAGCAGTTCTTC. Translating it yields CASSQDRQGEQFF.

The chain links TRBV2 to TRBJ2-1; maybe TRBD2 (5 bases). Trimming cost V 6 bases and J 1 base, with 19 bases left between them. There are 17 residues in the CDR3. Germline V gives CDR1 SNHLY, CDR2 FYNNEI. The CDR3 protein is CASRKRELRDSYNEQFF. The CDR3 bases are TGTGCCAGCAGGAAAAGGGAACTGAGGGATTCCTACAATGAGCAGTTCTTC.

V usage is TRBV21-1 and J usage is TRBJ1-1. TRBV21-1 counts as a pseudogene. The CDR3 spans 16 residues. The chain's CDR3 is CASSKRGGRVATEAFF. For the CDR3, the DNA is TGTGCCAGCAGCAAACGAGGGGGGCGCGTGGCCACTGAAGCTTTCTTT.

This chain joins TRBV14 and TRBJ1-6; no reliable D call. V lost 0 bases and J 13 bases, leaving 10 bases between the germline ends. The length of the CDR3 is 13 residues. The germline gives CDR1 SGHDN, CDR2 FVKESK. CDR3 sequence reads: CASSQEDSLPLHF. The CDR3 coding sequence is TGTGCCAGCAGCCAAGAGGACTCCCTCCCCCTCCACTTT.

The sample holds a few counts of this clone. V is TRBV11-2 and J is TRBJ1-6; no clear D gene. CDR1 and CDR2 from the germline V gene are SGHAT and FQNNGV. Trimming took 4 bases from V and 5 from J, leaving 6 bases between them. The CDR3 loop spans 13 amino acids. CDR3 sequence reads: CASSSGNNSPLHF. The CDR3 DNA reads as TGTGCCAGCAGCTCGGGGAATAATTCACCCCTCCACTTT.